One and the same sample provided the 21 T cell receptor beta chains below, sequenced in a study of T cell responses to AZD1222 COVID-19 vaccine. TCRdb's copy holds only in-frame clones and misses some; the assay was immunoSEQ multiplex PCR. The sample includes about 190,000 clones, 80% to 90% of them seen just once. Material: peripheral blood, obtained on day 0 of AZD1222 vaccination. These receptors all come from an adult in good health.

The rearrangement links TRBV5-8 to TRBJ2-7; D call uncertain. V lost 0 bases to trimming and J lost 2 bases, with 15 bases between them. From germline, CDR1 is SGHTS and CDR2 YDEGEE. CDR3 length equals 16 residues. As DNA, the CDR3 is TGTGCCAGCAGCTTGGCCTTAGGACCGAAGGCCTACGAGCAGTACTTC. This gives the protein CASSLALGPKAYEQYF.

This chain links TRBV5-5 with TRBJ2-3, with 8 bases identical to TRBD1. The CDR3 totals 14 residues. The V segment lost 0 bases and the J segment 6 bases; nucleotides outside the gene matches: 3. CDR1 SGHKS and CDR2 YYEKEE come from the germline V gene (reference sequence). CDR3 coding DNA: TGTGCCAGCAGCTTGGGGACAGGGCTGGATACGCAGTATTTT. Protein sequence: CASSLGTGLDTQYF. Based on the CDR3 plus reference TRBV5-5 and TRBJ2-3, the full variable domain is DAGVTQSPTHLIKTRGQQVTLRCSPISGHKSVSWYQQVLGQGPQFIFQYYEKEERGRGNFPDRFSARQFPNYSSELNVNALLLGDSALYLCASSLGTGLDTQYFGPGTRLTVL.

This chain links TRBV28 with TRBJ1-6; TRBD1 agrees at 11 bases. This CDR3 is 17 amino acids long. Germline loops: CDR1 MDHEN, CDR2 SYDVKM. The V gene end was trimmed by 6 bases and the J gene end by 7 bases; junction bases not matched to a gene: 11. The DNA of the CDR3 is TGTGCCAGCAGATACAGTCCCGGGACAGGGGGGAATTCACCCCTCCACTTT. Encoded protein: CASRYSPGTGGNSPLHF. The full variable domain, in which reference TRBV28 and TRBJ1-6 provide the parts outside the CDR3, is DVKVTQSSRYLVKRTGEKVFLECVQDMDHENMFWYRQDPGLGLRLIYFSYDVKMKEKGDIPEGYSVSREKKERFSLILESASTNQTSMYLCASRYSPGTGGNSPLHFGNGTRLTVT.

The chain is built from TRBV7-9 and TRBJ1-2; D call uncertain. The CDR3 is 15 residues long. In germline, CDR1 is SEHNR, CDR2 FQNEAQ (reference sequence). Trimming took 5 bases from V and 5 from J, leaving 18 bases between them. The chain's CDR3 is CASSARITEYYGYTF. CDR3 coding DNA: TGTGCCAGCAGCGCTCGAATAACAGAGTATTATGGCTACACCTTC.

The V and J genes are TRBV5-4 and TRBJ1-1; D gene uncertain. V dropped 0 bases and J dropped 6 bases, with 12 bases sitting between them. CDR3 size: 14 residues. Germline CDR1 SGHNT, CDR2 YYREEE (reference sequence). The CDR3 loop is CASSLDGGRAEAFF. The CDR3 DNA reads as TGTGCCAGCAGCTTGGACGGAGGTAGGGCTGAAGCTTTCTTT.

The CDR3: CASSDLTGGVNNEQFF. CDR3 nucleotides: TGTGCCAGCAGTGATTTGACAGGAGGTGTCAACAATGAGCAGTTCTTC. The chain joins TRBV6-1 to TRBJ2-1; D possibly corresponds to TRBD1 (6 bases). The CDR3 covers 16 residues. V lost 3 bases and J 5 bases, leaving 17 bases between the germline ends. Per germline, CDR1 MNHNS and CDR2 SASEGT.

J is TRBJ2-7 and V is TRBV7-9, with D unclear. The CDR3 runs to 12 residues. From germline, CDR1 is SEHNR and CDR2 FQNEAQ (reference sequence). Trimming took 1 base from V and 2 from J, leaving 3 bases between them. In DNA form, the CDR3 reads TGTGCCAGCAGCTTAGTAGCCTACGAGCAGTACGTC. Translated: CASSLVAYEQYV.

This clone was seen a handful of times. The rearrangement joins TRBV10-3 to TRBJ1-5, with unresolved D. The CDR3 runs to 14 residues. Germline V lookup: CDR1 ENHRY, CDR2 SYGVKD. V gave up 2 bases and J gave up 7 bases, with 12 bases separating them. The CDR3 region is CAISEGDTLQPQHF. In DNA, the CDR3 is TGTGCCATCAGTGAGGGAGACACGTTACAGCCCCAGCATTTT.

The J gene is TRBJ2-3, the V gene TRBV11-2, with 10 bases aligning to TRBD2. V shed 3 bases, J shed 0 bases, and the junction held 3 bases outside the gene matches. CDR3 size: 16 residues. Germline V CDR1 and CDR2: SGHAT, FQNNGV. DNA of the CDR3: TGTGCCAGCAGCTTCATACTAGCGGGGAGCACAGATACGCAGTATTTT. It translates to CASSFILAGSTDTQYF.

The chain uses TRBV7-9 and TRBJ1-4; no clear D. Trimming pared 5 bases from V and 5 bases from J, leaving 15 bases between. This CDR3 contains 15 residues. Germline V gene data show CDR1 as SEHNR and CDR2 as FQNEAQ (reference sequence). CDR3 sequence reads: CASSPSEGRNEKLFF. The DNA for the CDR3 is TGTGCCAGCAGCCCCTCTGAAGGGAGAAATGAAAAACTGTTTTTT.

V is TRBV5-5 and J is TRBJ2-7, with a tentative D call TRBD1 (5 bases). The CDR3 spans 15 residues. V dropped 0 bases and J dropped 0 bases, with 10 bases sitting between them. The V gene's germline CDR1 is SGHKS and CDR2 YYEKEE (reference sequence). The CDR3: CASSLDRRYSYEQYF. CDR3 nucleotides: TGTGCCAGCAGCTTGGACAGGCGTTACTCCTACGAGCAGTACTTC.

This chain connects TRBV6-5 to TRBJ1-2, with 7 bases matching TRBD1. Looked up from germline, CDR1 is MNHEY and CDR2 is SVGAGI. The CDR3 is made up of 13 amino acids. J was trimmed by 2 bases and V by 6 bases; bases with no gene match: 3. CDR3 sequence: CASRQGINYGYTF. The CDR3, as DNA: TGTGCCAGCAGACAGGGGATAAACTATGGCTACACCTTC.

This clone showed up just once. The chain recombines TRBV14 with TRBJ2-3; a weak D match, TRBD1 (6 bases). CDR3 length: 18 residues. The V end lost 3 bases, the J end lost 8 bases, and 27 bases lay between the germline ends. From germline, CDR1 is SGHDN and CDR2 FVKESK. The CDR3 DNA reads as TGTGCCAGCAGCCAGGCCCCACGGACAGCGACCATGGCGGTTACGCAGTATTTT. Its translation is CASSQAPRTATMAVTQYF.

This chain links TRBV5-8 with TRBJ1-3, with D possibly matching TRBD1 (6 bases). Germline CDR1 reads SGHTS; CDR2 reads YDEGEE. V gave up 7 bases and J gave up 0 bases, with 20 bases separating them. The length of the CDR3 is 17 residues. The CDR3 loop is CASGRRGAGSSGNTIYF. As DNA, the CDR3 is TGTGCCAGCGGAAGAAGGGGGGCAGGGAGCTCTGGAAACACCATATATTTT.

The chain joins TRBV10-2 to TRBJ1-6; TRBD1 matches 7 bases. This CDR3 is 14 amino acids long. V lost 8 bases, J lost 7 bases, and 8 bases stayed unmatched. Germline V lookup: CDR1 WSHSY, CDR2 SAAADI. The DNA of the CDR3 is TGCGCCAGCGGACGGGACAGCTTGAATTCACCCCTCCACTTT. This gives the protein CASGRDSLNSPLHF.

The table lists this clone with a count of one. The V call is TRBV6-2 or TRBV6-3, the J call TRBJ1-6; TRBD1 is a possible D gene (5 bases). Germline V gene sequence: CDR1 MNHEY, CDR2 SVGEGT. Trimming removed 2 bases from V and 4 bases from J, with 12 bases in between. This CDR3 region has 16 residues. CDR3 in amino acids: CASSYRQGAYNSPLHF. In nucleotides, the CDR3 is TGTGCCAGCAGTTACCGGCAGGGTGCATATAATTCACCCCTCCACTTT.

A single count supports this clone. The chain links TRBV3-1 (or the pseudogene TRBV3-2) to TRBJ2-7, with D perhaps matching TRBD2 (5 bases). This CDR3 contains 13 residues. Germline CDR1 is LGHDT and CDR2 is YNNKEL (reference sequence). The germline V and J ends were trimmed by 1 base and 9 bases, with 13 bases remaining between them. The CDR3 reads CASSQGKAAGQYF. The DNA for the CDR3 is TGTGCCAGCAGCCAAGGCAAGGCGGCGGGGCAGTACTTC.

The chain recombines TRBV10-3 with TRBJ2-2, with 8 bases matching TRBD2. With V trimmed by 0 bases and J by 6 bases, 6 bases remained unmatched. In germline, CDR1 is ENHRY, CDR2 SYGVKD. This CDR3 region has 16 residues. CDR3 region: CAISESGAGVPGELFF. DNA for the CDR3: TGTGCCATCAGTGAGTCCGGAGCGGGGGTTCCCGGGGAGCTGTTTTTT.

This chain connects TRBV6-2 or TRBV6-3 to TRBJ2-5, with TRBD1 identical over 7 bases. The CDR3 has 15 amino acids. Germline V CDR1 and CDR2: MNHEY, SVGEGT. Germline trimming cut 5 bases from V and 1 base from J; bases unmatched to any gene: 7. The CDR3, as DNA: TGTGCCAGCAGTGTCACAGGGGCTCGCCAAGAGACCCAGTACTTC. This codes for CASSVTGARQETQYF.

This chain connects TRBV24-1 to TRBJ2-1; D unclear. Germline V lookup: CDR1 KGHDR, CDR2 SFDVKD. CDR3 length equals 15 residues. V was clipped by 3 bases and J by 1 base, with 9 bases between them. CDR3 region: CATSDVGLSYNEQFF. In nucleotides, the CDR3 is TGTGCCACCAGTGATGTGGGTCTTTCCTACAATGAGCAGTTCTTC.

This clone came up a few times. The V call is TRBV6-6, the J call TRBJ2-2; no reliable D call. Germline V gene sequence: CDR1 MNHNY, CDR2 SVGAGI (reference sequence). Trimming removed 5 bases at V and 6 bases at J, with 22 bases between. This CDR3 contains 17 residues. The CDR3 protein is CASSQKNLLGTPGELFF. Here the CDR3 DNA reads TGTGCCAGCAGTCAAAAAAACCTACTGGGAACCCCCGGGGAGCTGTTTTTT.